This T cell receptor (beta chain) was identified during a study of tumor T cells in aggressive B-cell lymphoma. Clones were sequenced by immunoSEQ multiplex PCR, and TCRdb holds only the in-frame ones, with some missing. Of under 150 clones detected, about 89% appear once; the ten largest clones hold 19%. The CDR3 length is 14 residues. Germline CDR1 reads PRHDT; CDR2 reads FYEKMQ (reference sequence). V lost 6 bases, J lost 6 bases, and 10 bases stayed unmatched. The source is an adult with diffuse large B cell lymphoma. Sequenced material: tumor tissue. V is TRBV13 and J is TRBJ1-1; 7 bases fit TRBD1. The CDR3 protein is CASRIQGVQAEAFF. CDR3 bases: TGTGCCAGCAGGATCCAGGGGGTTCAGGCTGAAGCTTTCTTT. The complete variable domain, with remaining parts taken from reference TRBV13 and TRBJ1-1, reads AAGVIQSPRHLIKEKRETATLKCYPIPRHDTVYWYQQGPGQDPQFLISFYEKMQSDKGSIPDRFSAQQFSDYHSELNMSSLELGDSALYFCASRIQGVQAEAFFGQGTRLTVV.